Included here is one T cell receptor (beta chain) sequence, with context. CDR3 size: 13 residues. Germline V gene sequence: CDR1 SGHTA, CDR2 FQGTGA. J lost 6 bases, V lost 5 bases, and 5 bases had no gene match. The data derive from a study of T cells in Graves' hyperthyroidism and ophthalmopathy. Template material for amplifying TCR beta CDR3 regions consisted of RNA transcripts. The HTBI primer set served for first-round RT-PCR of the TCR CDR3. Via MiXCR, TCRdb re-called the multiplex PCR reads, giving one row per CDR3 protein. The table lists about 280,000 distinct CDR3 sequences, about 25% of them singletons.

Sequencing was done on a sample of blood. The clonotype was recovered from a man aged 35-49 years with Graves' hyperthyroidism that later progressed to Graves' ophthalmopathy. The rearrangement links TRBV7-3 to TRBJ2-7; 9 bases match TRBD1. The CDR3 coding sequence is TGTGCCAGCAGCAGGACAGGGGTTGGCGAGCAGTACTTC. It specifies CASSRTGVGEQYF.